The present entry profiles one T cell receptor beta chain with its context. Its antigen is still unknown. It has no much larger one-base neighbor in the sample; base qualities were not kept. These data are taken from a study of blood T cell repertoires in COVID-19 (dated by TCRdb to the early 2020s). Background for the entire study: Samples covering the acute and convalescent phases of COVID-19 were provided by collaborators in the United States, Italy and Spain. The material from the prospective study consisted of cDNA or gDNA derived from T cells, B-cell-depleted T cells, or PBMCs. The dataset comprised deeply sampled blood TCRbeta repertoires from subjects exposed to, actively infected with, or recovered from COVID-19. The repertoires were released in a freely available public database intended as a resource for research on the immune response to SARS-CoV-2. Samples came from the ongoing ImmuneRACE study (first 160 participants) plus 1,254 subjects from 6 global collaborators. Sample metadata almost always included a de-identified subject ID, COVID-19 status, age in years and sex. Where HLA class I and class II types were available, the types were taken from metadata supplied by the sample provider, not from assay-based typing. Broader findings and caveats from the paper: How much clinical and demographic metadata was included differed by source and by participant, and the metadata was provided uncurated.

Enrolling through a virtual design, the prospective study's participants ranged in age from roughly 18 to 100 years and lived across 20 to 25 United States geographic areas. In the prospective study, participants were assigned to cohorts based on the clinical history participants reported in a screening survey and a study questionnaire. Mobile phlebotomists in the prospective study collected whole blood, serum and a nasopharyngeal or oropharyngeal swab from every participant. Participants in the prospective study had the option to provide additional blood draws and questionnaires over a 2-month period. Before DNA extraction, prospective study blood samples were shipped either frozen or at room temperature. The germline V gene gives CDR1 as SGDLS and CDR2 as YYNGEE. The cysteine opens and the phenylalanine closes a CDR3 of 14 amino acids. The CDR3 DNA has 42 bases and is translated from base 1. Unmatched junction bases come to 4, with V trimmed by 7 bases and J by 3 bases.

TCRbeta CDR3 regions were amplified from genomic DNA using the immunoSEQ Assay, a bias-controlled multiplex PCR. The authors processed their data as follows. Nucleated cell counts per sample were estimated from amplification of reference gene primers within the assay. To quantify the absolute abundance of each unique TCRbeta CDR3 rearrangement, sequence reads were collapsed and filtered. For each sample, productive Simpson clonality was calculated as the square root of Simpson's diversity index over productive rearrangements. Drawn from immuneACCESS, this table holds only the in-frame rearrangements with V and J called that TCRdb kept. Clones are partly lost; checked studies trace under half to an unresolved V gene and leave the rest unexplained. That table furnishes V, J and clone size, whereas the DNA furnished D and trimming. The sample table records 200,000 to 300,000 clones; about 91% of these occur just once. The ten largest clones capture 2.5% to 3% of the sample.

Input material: PBMCs or T cells enriched from blood (not recorded which). The chain is encoded by TRBV9 joined to TRBJ2-2; the junction holds 9 bases that match TRBD2. This sequence was found in a woman aged 30 to 39 with acute COVID-19. The nucleotide sequence reads as follows: TGTGCCAGCGCTAGCGGGGAGGACACCGGGGAGCTGTTTTTT. This codes for CASASGEDTGELFF.